These 10 T cell receptor beta chains were sequenced from one sample in a study of blood T cell repertoires in COVID-19. Clones were read by immunoSEQ multiplex PCR, and TCRdb kept only the in-frame ones, dropping some. In the table there are around 150,000 clones, around 74% of which are singletons. Sequencing used peripheral blood. Source of these receptors: a man aged 70-80 years with acute or convalescent COVID-19.

CDR3 bases: TGTGCCAGCAGCCCAGAAGGGACAGGGTTTAGTCATGGCTACACCTTC. This codes for CASSPEGTGFSHGYTF. The V gene is TRBV9, the J gene TRBJ1-2; 9 nucleotides agree with TRBD1. This CDR3 is 16 amino acids long. Per the germline V gene, CDR1 is SGDLS and CDR2 is YYNGEE. The V gene end was trimmed by 4 bases and the J gene end by 6 bases; junction bases not matched to a gene: 13.

For this clone: Within the sample, other DNA sequences also encode this same CDR3. This chain joins TRBV30 and TRBJ2-7; D gene unclear. The germline V gene has CDR1 GTSNPN and CDR2 SVGIG (reference sequence). Deletions cut 1 base from V and 3 bases from J, with 7 bases between. CDR3 size: 12 residues. CDR3 region: CAWSGAGYEQYF. The CDR3 DNA reads as TGTGCCTGGAGTGGAGCCGGCTACGAGCAGTACTTC. The full variable domain, its missing parts supplied by reference TRBV30 and TRBJ2-7, is SQTIHQWPATLVQPVGSPLSLECTVEGTSNPNLYWYRQAAGRGLQLLFYSVGIGQISSEVPQNLSASRPQDRQFILSSKKLLLSDSGFYLCAWSGAGYEQYFGPGTRLTVT.

The V gene is TRBV5-4, the J gene TRBJ1-1; D is perhaps TRBD1 (6 bases). The CDR3 sequence is 15 residues long. V shed 0 bases and J shed 4 bases, with 13 bases lying between them. Germline lookup yields CDR1 SGHNT and CDR2 YYREEE (reference sequence). The DNA of the CDR3 is TGTGCCAGCAGCTTGGATCAGGGGCTGGGCACTGAAGCTTTCTTT. This gives the protein CASSLDQGLGTEAFF.

The gene calls are TRBV6-5 and TRBJ2-3, with 12 bases aligning to TRBD1. This CDR3 has 15 residues. CDR1 is MNHEY and CDR2 is SVGAGI in the germline V gene. The V gene end was trimmed by 6 bases and the J gene end by 8 bases; junction bases not matched to a gene: 9. The CDR3 spells CASSSGQGAGGTQYF. The CDR3 nucleotides are TGTGCCAGCAGCTCGGGACAGGGGGCAGGCGGTACGCAGTATTTT.

The rearrangement uses TRBV5-4 and TRBJ2-5; 7 bases align to TRBD1. This CDR3 is 14 amino acids long. Germline values: CDR1 SGHNT, CDR2 YYREEE (reference sequence). Trimming removed 4 bases from V and 4 bases from J; junction bases left unmatched: 7. The DNA for the CDR3 is TGTGCCAGCAGCCCTGACAGGGTTCGAGAGACCCAGTACTTC. This translates into CASSPDRVRETQYF.

This chain uses TRBV6-6 with TRBJ2-6; 7 nucleotides line up with TRBD1. This CDR3 region has 16 residues. Germline CDR1 is MNHNY and CDR2 is SVGAGI (reference sequence). V was pared by 2 bases and J by 0 bases, with 1 base of the junction left unmatched. CDR3 sequence (DNA): TGTGCCAGCAGTTACGGGGACAGCTCTGGGGCCAACGTCCTGACTTTC. Translation: CASSYGDSSGANVLTF.

A single count supports this clone. The J gene is TRBJ1-1, the V gene TRBV9, with TRBD1 identical over 7 bases. The CDR3 totals 17 residues. The V gene end was trimmed by 4 bases and the J gene end by 1 base; junction bases not matched to a gene: 13. The V gene's germline CDR1 is SGDLS and CDR2 YYNGEE. CDR3 bases: TGTGCCAGCAGCCCAAGGCCGACGCAGGGGGGGAACACTGAAGCTTTCTTT. This codes for CASSPRPTQGGNTEAFF. Variable domain in full (rest from reference TRBV9 and TRBJ1-1): DSGVTQTPKHLITATGQRVTLRCSPRSGDLSVYWYQQSLDQGLQFLIQYYNGEERAKGNILERFSAQQFPDLHSELNLSSLELGDSALYFCASSPRPTQGGNTEAFFGQGTRLTVV.

The sample holds a few counts of this clone. The CDR3 protein is CASSDPTGQGADTQYF. CDR3 in DNA: TGTGCCAGCAGTGACCCCACGGGACAGGGCGCAGATACGCAGTATTTT. The V call is TRBV6-4, the J call TRBJ2-3, with 9 nucleotides matching TRBD1. V shed 2 bases, J shed 4 bases, and the junction held 7 bases outside the gene matches. CDR1 and CDR2 (germline): MRHNA, SNTAGT. The CDR3 contains 16 residues.

This chain connects TRBV5-4 to TRBJ2-1; no firm D call. The V end lost 1 base, the J end lost 8 bases, and 10 bases lay between the germline ends. The CDR3 contains 13 residues. CDR1 is SGHNT, CDR2 YYREEE, per germline (reference sequence). This CDR3 is CASSLPREDEQFF. CDR3 DNA: TGTGCCAGCAGCTTGCCTAGAGAGGATGAGCAGTTCTTC.

The genes are TRBV24-1 and TRBJ2-3; D perhaps matches TRBD2 (5 bases). The ends were cut back, 5 bases at V and 0 bases at J, with 11 bases in the middle. The CDR3 covers 15 residues. CDR1 and CDR2 (germline): KGHDR, SFDVKD. CDR3 sequence reads: CATSAPTGSTDTQYF. The CDR3 nucleotides read TGTGCCACCAGTGCCCCGACGGGAAGCACAGATACGCAGTATTTT.